This T cell receptor (beta chain) was documented in a study of cytomegalovirus exposure and HLA in healthy donors. Notes on the study in general: Three of the chains that were CMV-associated were confirmed in vitro to be specific for CMV antigens.

Comments on this clone: Its antigen is currently unknown.

Both 60 Vbeta primers and 13 Jbeta primers went into the PCR. The assay was immunoSEQ multiplex PCR, and TCRdb's table has in-frame clones only and misses some. The sample contains about 93,000 clones, approximately 60% of which appear only once. The CDR3 loop spans 14 amino acids. Trimming removed 5 bases from V and 2 bases from J; junction bases left unmatched: 5. Germline lookup yields CDR1 LNHDA and CDR2 SQIVND (reference sequence). The chain joins TRBV19 to TRBJ2-7; TRBD1 matches 8 bases. This sequence was found in a boy younger than 18 in good health and CMV-seropositive. Input material: PBMCs. CDR3 coding DNA: TGTGCCAGTAGTCAAGGACAGGGACCCTACGAGCAGTACTTC. Amino acid sequence: CASSQGQGPYEQYF.